A selection of T cell receptor beta chains follows, all from one sample in a study of Graves' ophthalmopathy and Graves' hyperthyroidism. TCRdb analysed the multiplex PCR reads with MiXCR anew, one entry per CDR3 protein. This table holds almost 400,000 distinct CDR3 sequences, 15% to 20% found once. Sequences were obtained from peripheral blood. The source is a woman aged 18-35 years with Graves' ophthalmopathy. Each CDR3 is given with its conserved first and last residue. A D gene is named only where the DNA matches it firmly. Clone size is not always given. Where it is, it says once, few, many or a class for expanded clones.

d_gene	v_gene	j_gene	abundance	CDR3nt	CDR3aa
-	TRBV9	TRBJ2-7	many	TGTGCCAGCAGCTCTAGTGGAGTCCACGAGCAGTACTTC	CASSSSGVHEQYF
TRBD1	TRBV28	TRBJ1-1	-	TGTGCCACCCGGGACAGGGTATTTACTGAAGCTTTCTTT	CATRDRVFTEAFF
TRBD1	TRBV6-5	TRBJ1-1	many	TGTGCCAGCAGTTACAGTTTCGCGACAGGGTACACTGAAGCTTTCTTT	CASSYSFATGYTEAFF
TRBD1	TRBV2	TRBJ1-2	many	TGTGCCAGCAAGCCGGGACAGACTTACTATGGCTACACCTTC	CASKPGQTYYGYTF
-	TRBV10-1	TRBJ2-2	many	TGCGCCAGCAGTGACCCCGGACAGGGAGGGGGCACGTGGCCCGGGGAGCTGTTTTTT	CASSDPGQGGGTWPGELFF
TRBD2	TRBV7-6	TRBJ2-7	many	TGTGCCAGCAGCTTAATCGCGGGAGGCCGCGAGCAGTACTTC	CASSLIAGGREQYF
TRBD1	TRBV6-1	TRBJ1-1	many	TGTGCCAGCAGAGACAGGGGTGGGTTCAACACTGAAGCTTTCTTT	CASRDRGGFNTEAFF
TRBD2	TRBV7-2	TRBJ2-4	many	TGTGCCAGCAGCTATTGGACTAGTTCTCGCATTCAGTACTTC	CASSYWTSSRIQYF
-	TRBV6-1	TRBJ1-5	many	TGTGCCAGCAGAGACAGTAGCAATCAGCCCCAGCATTTT	CASRDSSNQPQHF
-	TRBV20-1	TRBJ2-7	many	TGCGCAGCACCGGGACTTTTCTACGAGCAGTACTTC	CAAPGLFYEQYF
-	TRBV6-2/TRBV6-3	TRBJ1-2	few	TGTGCCAGCAGTCTACAGTGGGACACCTATGGCTACACCTTC	CASSLQWDTYGYTF
-	TRBV19	TRBJ1-5	few	TGTGCCAGTAGTATTCGTGCGGGGCCCCAGCATTTT	CASSIRAGPQHF
-	TRBV7-2	TRBJ1-6	many	TGTGCCAGCAGCAATATGAATTCACCCCTCCACTTT	CASSNMNSPLHF
TRBD2	TRBV11-2	TRBJ2-5	once	TGTGCCAGCAGCTCTTTCCCCCGGACTAGCGGGCCTTGGGAGACCCAGTACTTC	CASSSFPRTSGPWETQYF
-	TRBV27	TRBJ1-6	many	TGTGCCAGCATGAGGGCCCTCGGTAATTCACCCCTCCACTTT	CASMRALGNSPLHF
TRBD2	TRBV20-1	TRBJ2-7	-	TGCAGTGCTAGGAATGGCGGGAGGGACGAGCAGTACTTC	CSARNGGRDEQYF
-	TRBV11-2	TRBJ2-7	many	TGTGCCAGCAGCTTAGTTCCTCAGAACACCTACGAGCAGTACTTC	CASSLVPQNTYEQYF
-	TRBV4-2	TRBJ1-1	many	TGTGCCAGCAGCCAAGAGAAAAGGAGCACTGAAGCTTTCTTT	CASSQEKRSTEAFF
-	TRBV6-2/TRBV6-3	TRBJ2-7	many	TGTGCCAGCAGTTACGCGGTTAGCGAGCAGTACTTC	CASSYAVSEQYF
TRBD1	TRBV6-2/TRBV6-3	TRBJ1-5	many	TGTGCCAGCACCCACAGGGGAGGACAGGAATGGAATCAGCCCCAGCATTTT	CASTHRGGQEWNQPQHF
-	TRBV11-2	TRBJ1-1	many	TGTGCCAGCAGCTTGGGGGAGTACACTGAAGCTTTCTTT	CASSLGEYTEAFF
-	TRBV12-3/TRBV12-4	TRBJ2-2	many	TGTGCCAGCAGTTTACAGGGCTGGACCGGGGAGCTGTTTTTT	CASSLQGWTGELFF
TRBD1	TRBV6-2/TRBV6-3	TRBJ1-6	many	TGTGCCAGCAGTTATGGACAGGGGAGTTCACCCCTCCACTTT	CASSYGQGSSPLHF
-	TRBV19	TRBJ2-7	many	TGTGCCAGTAGTCAGACCGGGACCACGGGGTACGAGCAGTACTTC	CASSQTGTTGYEQYF
TRBD1	TRBV6-2/TRBV6-3	TRBJ1-1	many	TGTGCCAGCAATAGGGATATAAGGGGGCTGGCTTTCTTT	CASNRDIRGLAFF
-	TRBV7-8	TRBJ2-5	-	TGTGCCAGCAGCTTCGAGGGGACTTTGGAGACCCAGTACTTC	CASSFEGTLETQYF
-	TRBV6-1	TRBJ2-2	many	TGTGCCACCTGTCAGGGCCCGGCCACCGGGGAGCTGTTTTTT	CATCQGPATGELFF
-	TRBV12-3/TRBV12-4	TRBJ1-1	-	TGTGCCAGCAGTTTGCAGGCAGGGAACACTGAGGCTTTCTTT	CASSLQAGNTEAFF
-	TRBV6-1	TRBJ2-5	few	TGTGCCAGCAGTGAAATTTCTAGATTCGGAGAGACCCAGTACTTC	CASSEISRFGETQYF
-	TRBV7-8	TRBJ2-2	many	TGTGCCAGCAGCCCCGTGCCAAGGCAGTGGAACACCGGGGAGCTGTTTTTT	CASSPVPRQWNTGELFF
TRBD2	TRBV7-2	TRBJ2-5	many	TGTGCCAGCAGCTTGGGGATACTAGCGGGGGGTCAAGAGACCCAGTACTTC	CASSLGILAGGQETQYF
-	TRBV14	TRBJ2-7	many	TGTGCCAGCAGCCTTGGGGGAGACGAGCAGTACTTC	CASSLGGDEQYF
TRBD1	TRBV29-1	TRBJ1-6	many	TGCAGCGTCGCGGGGACAGGTGATAGCTCACCCCTCCACTTT	CSVAGTGDSSPLHF
-	TRBV6-2/TRBV6-3	TRBJ2-2	many	TGTGCCAGCAATCGCGGAAATTCCAGGGAGCTGTTTTTT	CASNRGNSRELFF
TRBD1	TRBV12-3/TRBV12-4	TRBJ2-7	many	TGTGCCAGCAGTTTACTACGGGACAGCTCCTACGAGCAGTACTTC	CASSLLRDSSYEQYF
-	TRBV6-2/TRBV6-3	TRBJ1-5	many	TGTGCCAGCAGTTTACAGGGTCAGCCCCAGCATTTT	CASSLQGQPQHF
TRBD2	TRBV6-2/TRBV6-3	TRBJ2-7	many	TGTGCCAGCAGTTACTCGCTAGCGGGAGGAACCTACGAGCAGTACTTC	CASSYSLAGGTYEQYF
TRBD1	TRBV14	TRBJ1-1	few	TGTGCCAGCAGCCAAGTTGGGCCTACAGGGGTAACTGAAGCTTTCTTT	CASSQVGPTGVTEAFF
-	TRBV6-1	TRBJ1-1	many	TGTGCCAGCAATACGAGACCCCAGAACACTGAAGCTTTCTTT	CASNTRPQNTEAFF
TRBD1	TRBV6-5	TRBJ1-5	many	TGTGCCACCTACAAGACAGGGGCCTTCAATCAGCCCCAGCATTTT	CATYKTGAFNQPQHF
-	TRBV6-2/TRBV6-3	TRBJ2-7	few	TGTGCCAGCACCTACGTCAAAGGGGCCTACGAGCAGTACTTC	CASTYVKGAYEQYF
-	TRBV9	TRBJ1-1	many	TGTGCCAGCAGCCCGGAGGGACGGTACACTGAAGCTTTCTTT	CASSPEGRYTEAFF
TRBD2	TRBV9	TRBJ2-7	many	TGTGCCAGCAGCGTAGGTTCCGGGAGGGTCTACGAGCAGTACTTC	CASSVGSGRVYEQYF
-	TRBV6-1	TRBJ2-6	many	TGTGCCAGCATCCTTAGCTCTGGGGCCAACGTCCTGACTTTC	CASILSSGANVLTF
-	TRBV11-2	TRBJ2-7	-	TGTGCCAGCAGCCTTAGACCCGTGGAGACCCCCACCTACGAGCAGTACTTC	CASSLRPVETPTYEQYF
-	TRBV12-3/TRBV12-4	TRBJ2-2	-	TGTGCCAGCAGTTCTACTGGAGGCACCGGGGAGCTGTTTTTT	CASSSTGGTGELFF
-	TRBV6-2/TRBV6-3	TRBJ1-1	-	TGTGCCAGCAGTTACCTAGGAGGCCCTACAGGGAACACTGAAGCTTTCTTT	CASSYLGGPTGNTEAFF
TRBD1	TRBV9	TRBJ2-2	many	TGTGCCAGCAGACAGGGGGCGGACACCGGGGAGCTGTTTTTT	CASRQGADTGELFF
TRBD1	TRBV11-2	TRBJ2-7	many	TGTGCCACCCGACAGGGGGGCCTCTACGAGCAGTACTTC	CATRQGGLYEQYF
-	TRBV28	TRBJ1-2	-	TGTGCCAGCAGTTTGAATGTAGGGATCTACACCTTC	CASSLNVGIYTF
-	TRBV6-1	TRBJ2-2	many	TGTGCCAGCAGCTCCCTGGGGCACACCGGGGAGCTGTTTTTT	CASSSLGHTGELFF
-	TRBV12-3/TRBV12-4	TRBJ1-2	-	TGTGCCAGCAGTTTACAGCGTAACGGCTACACCTTC	CASSLQRNGYTF
-	TRBV9	TRBJ2-5	-	TGTGCCAGCAGCGCGGAGGGCCTAAGGCAAGAGACCCAGTACTTC	CASSAEGLRQETQYF
-	TRBV6-1	TRBJ2-5	many	TGTGCCAGCAAGAGAGTCGGGGGGACCCAGTACTTC	CASKRVGGTQYF
TRBD2	TRBV29-1	TRBJ2-3	many	TGCAGCGTAGGTAGGGCTAGCGGGGGGCGCACAGATACGCAGTATTTT	CSVGRASGGRTDTQYF
-	TRBV5-4	TRBJ2-2	many	TGTGCCAGCAGACCAGGGACGCCCACCGGGGAGCTGTTTTTT	CASRPGTPTGELFF
-	TRBV18	TRBJ2-3	few	TGTGCCAGCTCACCCCCTCGAGTGGCGGGCAGGACAGATACGCAGTATTTT	CASSPPRVAGRTDTQYF
-	TRBV6-1	TRBJ2-7	many	TGTGCCAGCAGACCGGGACGGACCCCCTACGAGCAGTACTTC	CASRPGRTPYEQYF
TRBD2	TRBV7-2	TRBJ2-5	-	TGTGCCAGCAGCTTAACTACTAGCGGGACAGAGACCCAGTACTTC	CASSLTTSGTETQYF